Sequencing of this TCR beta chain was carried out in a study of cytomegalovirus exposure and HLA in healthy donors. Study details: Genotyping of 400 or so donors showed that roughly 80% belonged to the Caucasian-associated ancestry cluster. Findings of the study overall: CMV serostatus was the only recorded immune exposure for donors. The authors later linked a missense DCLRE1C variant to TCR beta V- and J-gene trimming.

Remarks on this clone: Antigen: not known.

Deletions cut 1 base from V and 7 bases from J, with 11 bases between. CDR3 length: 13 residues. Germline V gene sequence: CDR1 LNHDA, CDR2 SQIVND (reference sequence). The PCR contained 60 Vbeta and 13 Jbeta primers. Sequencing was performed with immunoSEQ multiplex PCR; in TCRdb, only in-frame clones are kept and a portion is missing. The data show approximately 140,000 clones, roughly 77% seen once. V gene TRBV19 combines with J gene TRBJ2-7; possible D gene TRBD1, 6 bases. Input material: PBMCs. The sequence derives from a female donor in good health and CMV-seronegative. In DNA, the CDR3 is TGTGCCAGTAGTATAGCCCGCGGACAGGAGCAGTACTTC. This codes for CASSIARGQEQYF.